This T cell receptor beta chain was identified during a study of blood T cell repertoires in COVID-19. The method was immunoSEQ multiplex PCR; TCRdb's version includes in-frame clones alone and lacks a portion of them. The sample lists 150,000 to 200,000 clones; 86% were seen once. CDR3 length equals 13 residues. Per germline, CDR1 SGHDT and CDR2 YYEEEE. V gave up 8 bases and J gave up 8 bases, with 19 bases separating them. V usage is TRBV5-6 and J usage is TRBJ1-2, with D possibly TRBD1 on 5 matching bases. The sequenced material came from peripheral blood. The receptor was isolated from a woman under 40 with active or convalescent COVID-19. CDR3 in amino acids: CASAQGNYRGYTF. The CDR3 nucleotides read TGTGCCAGTGCTCAGGGAAATTATCGCGGCTACACCTTC.